One and the same sample provided the 26 T cell receptor beta chains below, sequenced in a study of cytomegalovirus exposure and HLA in healthy donors. PCR amplification relied on 60 Vbeta primers (plus 13 Jbeta primers). Repertoires were generated with immunoSEQ multiplex PCR, while TCRdb's copy carries only in-frame clones and drops some. The table records approximately 110,000 clones, around 79% of them present only once. Material: PBMCs. These receptors all come from a woman aged 40 to 50 in good health and CMV-seronegative.

V gene TRBV10-3 combines with J gene TRBJ1-6, with 8 bases aligning to TRBD1. Germline loops: CDR1 ENHRY, CDR2 SYGVKD. V lost 5 bases, J lost 10 bases, and 10 bases stayed unmatched. The CDR3 is 15 amino acids. The CDR3 loop is CAISSGGQGGSPLHF. In DNA form, the CDR3 reads TGTGCCATCAGTTCGGGCGGACAGGGAGGATCACCCCTCCACTTT.

The rearrangement joins TRBV6-5 to TRBJ2-5; 9 bases are shared with TRBD2. CDR3 length: 15 amino acids. The V gene end was trimmed by 5 bases and the J gene end by 5 bases; junction bases not matched to a gene: 9. The germline V gene encodes CDR1 MNHEY and CDR2 SVGAGI. CDR3: CASSPVASGDETQYF. CDR3 sequence (DNA): TGTGCCAGCAGTCCGGTCGCTAGCGGGGATGAGACCCAGTACTTC.

This chain uses TRBV11-2 with TRBJ2-5; 9 bases line up with TRBD2. Losses at the gene ends were 4 bases for V and 5 bases for J; bases not matched to a gene: 8. Germline loops: CDR1 SGHAT, CDR2 FQNNGV. The CDR3 spans 15 residues. DNA for the CDR3: TGTGCCAGCAGCTCCCATGCGGGAGGGGGCGAGACCCAGTACTTC. Its translation: CASSSHAGGGETQYF.

The gene calls are TRBV29-1 and TRBJ2-5; D is possibly TRBD2 (5 bases). Trimming removed 3 bases from V and 5 bases from J, with 10 bases in between. The CDR3 spans 12 residues. Germline V gene sequence: CDR1 SQVTM, CDR2 ANQGSEA. The CDR3 loop reads CSVDRGLETQYF. CDR3 coding DNA: TGCAGCGTTGATCGGGGTTTGGAGACCCAGTACTTC.

With respect to this clone: The same CDR3 can be traced to other DNA sequences in this sample. The chain couples TRBV7-2 to TRBJ2-7; the D is unclear. The V and J ends lost 4 bases and 0 bases respectively, with 4 bases between them. Germline V gene sequence: CDR1 SGHTA, CDR2 FQGNSA. This CDR3 is 12 amino acids long. CDR3 bases: TGTGCCAGCAGCTCCAGCTCCTACGAGCAGTACTTC. Protein product: CASSSSSYEQYF.

The chain is built from TRBV5-1 and TRBJ1-1; no firm D call. V dropped 5 bases and J dropped 0 bases, with 5 bases sitting between them. CDR1 SGHRS and CDR2 YFSETQ come from the germline V gene. The CDR3 covers 12 residues. The CDR3, as DNA: TGCGCCAGCAGGGCCTTGAACACTGAAGCTTTCTTT. Translating gives CASRALNTEAFF.

This clone was seen more than once but under ten times. The genes are TRBV7-2 and TRBJ2-1; TRBD1 is a possible D gene (6 bases). Between the trimmed V and J ends, which lost 3 bases and 4 bases, there was a span of 10 bases. The germline V gene encodes CDR1 SGHTA and CDR2 FQGNSA. CDR3 length: 14 amino acids. The CDR3 nucleotides read TGTGCCAGCAGCTTGGACAGCGCGTACAATGAGCAGTTCTTC. It is translated as CASSLDSAYNEQFF.

The rearrangement links TRBV6-6 to TRBJ1-5; D ambiguous. The CDR3 length is 12 residues. V lost 7 bases, J lost 4 bases, and 8 bases lay in between. Looked up from germline, CDR1 is MNHNY and CDR2 is SVGAGI (reference sequence). The CDR3 sequence is CASIFENQPQHF. The CDR3 coding sequence is TGTGCCAGCATCTTCGAGAATCAGCCCCAGCATTTT.

This chain links TRBV7-2 with TRBJ2-7, with a tentative D call TRBD2 (5 bases). V dropped 4 bases and J dropped 3 bases, with 10 bases sitting between them. The CDR3 totals 13 residues. Germline V lookup: CDR1 SGHTA, CDR2 FQGNSA. CDR3: CASSSARGYEQYF. As DNA, the CDR3 is TGTGCCAGCAGCTCCGCCCGGGGCTACGAGCAGTACTTC.

The chain has TRBV11-2 and TRBJ1-2, with 9 positions matching TRBD1. Germline-derived CDR1 and CDR2 are SGHAT and FQNNGV. J was trimmed by 5 bases and V by 0 bases; bases with no gene match: 4. CDR3 length: 15 amino acids. CDR3 sequence reads: CASSLDLGTGYGYTF. CDR3 DNA: TGTGCCAGCAGCTTAGATCTTGGGACAGGGTATGGCTACACCTTC.

CDR3 coding DNA: TGTGCCACCTCCCCCCCGGGACAGGGGGGCACCGGGGAGCTGTTTTTT. Its protein product is CATSPPGQGGTGELFF. The chain employs TRBV11-2 and TRBJ2-2, with 11 bases lining up with TRBD1. Trimming cost V 10 bases and J 4 bases; bases outside gene matches: 11. The CDR3 covers 16 residues. In germline, CDR1 is SGHAT, CDR2 FQNNGV.

The rearrangement links TRBV13 to TRBJ2-2; TRBD2 is a possible D gene (6 bases). The CDR3 has 17 amino acids. The germline V and J ends were trimmed by 5 bases and 0 bases, with 16 bases remaining between them. The germline V gene has CDR1 PRHDT and CDR2 FYEKMQ (reference sequence). CDR3 DNA sequence: TGTGCCAGCAGCCAGGAGAAACTAGCCTCGAACACCGGGGAGCTGTTTTTT. Its protein product is CASSQEKLASNTGELFF.

Turning to this clone: Within the sample, other DNA sequences also encode this same CDR3. The chain has TRBV6-1 and TRBJ2-1, with a tentative D call TRBD2 (6 bases). The CDR3 length is 17 residues. Germline V gene data show CDR1 as MNHNS and CDR2 as SASEGT. The V and J ends lost 0 bases and 4 bases respectively, with 16 bases between them. The CDR3 is CASSEALPPEGYNEQFF. CDR3 sequence (DNA): TGTGCCAGCAGTGAAGCTCTCCCCCCGGAGGGATACAATGAGCAGTTCTTC.

This rearrangement joins TRBV10-2 to TRBJ2-5, with a possible D match to TRBD1 (7 bases). The CDR3 is 15 amino acids. Trimming pared 8 bases from V and 5 bases from J, leaving 21 bases between. In germline, CDR1 is WSHSY, CDR2 SAAADI. CDR3 loop: CASEPHQGGGETQYF. CDR3 DNA: TGCGCCAGCGAACCACACCAGGGGGGAGGCGAGACCCAGTACTTC.

This clone turned up a few times. DNA for the CDR3: TGTGCCAGCACCCCCTCCGGGACAAATACGCAGTATTTT. It codes for CASTPSGTNTQYF. V and J are TRBV7-2 and TRBJ2-3, with D possibly being TRBD1 (6 bases). Trimming took 7 bases from V and 7 from J, leaving 15 bases between them. Germline assignment: CDR1 SGHTA and CDR2 FQGNSA. The CDR3 length is 13 residues. The full variable domain, rest sourced from reference TRBV7-2 and TRBJ2-3, is GAGVSQSPSNKVTEKGKDVELRCDPISGHTALYWYRQSLGQGLEFLIYFQGNSAPDKSGLPSDRFSAERTGGSVSTLTIQRTQQEDSAVYLCASTPSGTNTQYFGPGTRLTVL.

This chain connects TRBV7-2 to TRBJ1-5; D remains unclear. In germline, CDR1 is SGHTA, CDR2 FQGNSA. The CDR3 length is 13 residues. The V end was cut by 1 base, the J end by 4 bases, with 5 bases between. CDR3 coding DNA: TGTGCCAGCAGCTTAGACGGGAATCAGCCCCAGCATTTT. Translated, it gives CASSLDGNQPQHF.

The V call is TRBV18, the J call TRBJ2-5; 7 positions match TRBD1. Germline V gives CDR1 KGHSH, CDR2 LQKENI. This CDR3 comprises 15 residues. The V and J ends lost 3 bases and 2 bases, in that order; junction bases with no gene match: 6. The DNA for the CDR3 is TGTGCCAGCTCACCCTCGGCCAGGGGGCAAGAGACCCAGTACTTC. As protein: CASSPSARGQETQYF.

The rearrangement uses TRBV10-3 and TRBJ1-1, with 9 positions matching TRBD1. Germline V gene sequence: CDR1 ENHRY, CDR2 SYGVKD. This CDR3 contains 16 residues. Unmatched junction bases numbered 9, after V lost 5 bases and J lost 2 bases. The CDR3 loop is CAISRASGQGNTEAFF. Written as DNA, the CDR3 is TGTGCCATCAGTAGGGCGTCGGGACAGGGAAACACTGAAGCTTTCTTT.

This sequence joins TRBV7-8 and TRBJ2-7, with TRBD2 matching 10 bases. The V gene's germline CDR1 is SGHVS and CDR2 FQNEAQ. The ends lost 4 bases at V and 1 base at J; junction bases unmatched: 7. This CDR3 comprises 16 residues. In nucleotides, the CDR3 is TGTGCCAGCAGCTCCCCCCCTAGCGGGAGTTCCTACGAGCAGTACTTC. Translating it yields CASSSPPSGSSYEQYF. The full variable domain, with the rest looked up from reference TRBV7-8 and TRBJ2-7, is GAGVSQSPRYKVAKRGQDVALRCDPISGHVSLFWYQQALGQGPEFLTYFQNEAQLDKSGLPSDRFFAERPEGSVSTLKIQRTQQEDSAVYLCASSSPPSGSSYEQYFGPGTRLTVT.

The rearrangement links TRBV30 to TRBJ1-4; tentative D call: TRBD1 (5 bases). This CDR3 is 15 amino acids long. Between the trimmed V and J ends, which lost 4 bases and 2 bases, there was a span of 14 bases. The germline V gene has CDR1 GTSNPN and CDR2 SVGIG (reference sequence). The CDR3 DNA sequence: TGTGCCTGGAAGAGTCAGGGCAACACTAATGAAAAACTGTTTTTT. This codes for CAWKSQGNTNEKLFF.

The gene calls are TRBV7-8 and TRBJ2-1; 10 bases agree with TRBD2. Germline V gives CDR1 SGHVS, CDR2 FQNEAQ. Unmatched junction bases numbered 10, after V lost 5 bases and J lost 3 bases. The CDR3 spans 17 residues. The CDR3 sequence is CASSPQTASGSYNEQFF. For the CDR3, the DNA is TGTGCCAGCAGCCCCCAAACCGCTAGCGGGAGCTACAATGAGCAGTTCTTC.

This chain uses TRBV14 with TRBJ2-1; 9 bases map to TRBD1. Germline V CDR1 and CDR2: SGHDN, FVKESK. The J segment lost 0 bases and the V segment lost 4 bases, leaving 7 bases of the junction unmatched. This CDR3 has 17 residues. CDR3 amino acids: CASSPRTGDSSYNEQFF. The CDR3 coding sequence is TGTGCCAGCAGCCCGCGGACAGGGGACAGCTCCTACAATGAGCAGTTCTTC.

J is TRBJ1-2 and V is TRBV7-9; a weak D match, TRBD1 (5 bases). The ends were cut back, 5 bases at V and 5 bases at J, with 9 bases in the middle. Germline lookup yields CDR1 SEHNR and CDR2 FQNEAQ (reference sequence). This CDR3 region has 12 residues. CDR3 sequence reads: CASSTGAYGYTF. CDR3 nucleotide sequence: TGTGCCAGCAGCACAGGCGCGTATGGCTACACCTTC.

This chain links TRBV11-2 with TRBJ2-7; 7 positions match TRBD2. V gave up 1 base and J gave up 7 bases; unmatched junction bases: 10. CDR3 size: 15 residues. CDR1 is SGHAT, CDR2 FQNNGV, per germline. The CDR3: CASSLASGEGEEQYF. In DNA, the CDR3 is TGTGCCAGCAGCTTAGCTAGCGGAGAGGGAGAGGAGCAGTACTTC.

In nucleotides, the CDR3 is TGTGCCAGCAGTTTCCCCCAGGGGGGCTACACCTTC. It codes for CASSFPQGGYTF. The chain links TRBV6-5 to TRBJ1-2, with a tentative D call TRBD1 (6 bases). The CDR3 loop spans 12 amino acids. Germline V gene sequence: CDR1 MNHEY, CDR2 SVGAGI. Trimming shortened V by 4 bases and J by 8 bases, and 11 bases separated the two germline ends.

The chain uses TRBV6-1 and TRBJ2-1, with 8 bases that match TRBD1. After removal of 4 bases from V and 3 bases from J, the junction contained 2 bases not matched to a gene. The CDR3 is made up of 14 amino acids. Germline V gene data show CDR1 as MNHNS and CDR2 as SASEGT. CDR3 amino acids: CASSGTGRYNEQFF. In DNA form, the CDR3 reads TGTGCCAGCAGTGGGACAGGGCGCTACAATGAGCAGTTCTTC.